This T cell receptor beta chain was recovered during a study of cytomegalovirus exposure and HLA in healthy donors. This PCR relied on a set of 60 Vbeta primers and 13 Jbeta primers. The table came from immunoSEQ multiplex PCR; TCRdb's copy has only in-frame clones and leaves some out. The ten top clones account for approximately 2.6%, within a sample of about 130,000 clones. J gave up 0 bases and V 9 bases, and 18 bases lay outside the gene matches. The germline CDR1 and CDR2 sequences are SNHLY and FYNNEI. CDR3 size: 20 residues. The receptor comes from a man in his thirties or forties in good health and CMV-seronegative. Source material: PBMCs. The V gene is TRBV2, the J gene TRBJ2-6, with 9 positions matching TRBD1. The chain's CDR3 is CARGARGQGEEYSGANVLTF. The CDR3 DNA is TGTGCCAGAGGGGCCCGGGGACAGGGCGAGGAATACTCTGGGGCCAACGTCCTGACTTTC.